This TCR beta chain stems from a study of beta chain features in type 1 diabetes. Overall study: The examined sorted cells totaled around 100,000,000 across samples. Study-wide points: TCRB CDR3s from Type 1 diabetes patients were moderately but significantly shorter in all four CD4+ subsets.

Only a few counts were recorded for this clone. Its antigen is unidentified. Each of the sorted populations had a purity greater than 95%. Expressed TCRB transcripts were sequenced because the entire RNA isolate underwent reverse transcription. Clones were sequenced by immunoSEQ multiplex PCR, and TCRdb holds only the in-frame ones, with some missing. Of 500,000 to 650,000 clones in the sample, 9.5% to 15% were seen once. The CDR3 runs 14 residues. Trimming cost V 0 bases and J 2 bases, with 5 bases left between them. CDR1 and CDR2 (germline): SGDLS, YYNGEE. This sequence joins TRBV9 and TRBJ1-4; D call uncertain. The clonotype originates from a man under 40 with type 1 diabetes. Source material: naive CD4+ T cells from blood. The CDR3 nucleotides are TGTGCCAGCAGCGTAGGGTGGACTAATGAAAAACTGTTTTTT. This gives the protein CASSVGWTNEKLFF.